This T cell receptor (beta chain) originates from a study of shared clonotypes between healthy human individuals. Study-level findings and limits: Owing to a small donor count, the genetic and exposure-history diversity represented was limited.

In the original workflow: As immunoSEQ supplied junction-only sequences (without quality scores), filtering differed. The table came from immunoSEQ multiplex PCR; TCRdb's copy has only in-frame clones and leaves some out. D and trimming come from the DNA, and the V and J calls and clone size come from that table. This sample yields fewer than 2.5 million clones, of which approximately 93% are seen a single time; 0.36% belongs to the top ten. A remark on this clone: The antigen is not known.

Looked up from germline, CDR1 is SGHAT and CDR2 is FQNNGV. This CDR3 is built from 14 residues. Trimming left V 1 base short and J 8 bases short, with 12 bases between. This receptor was obtained from a man in his late teens or twenties in good health. Some clones in this sample may be carry-over from other donors' samples. The chain is built from TRBV11-2 and TRBJ2-1; maybe TRBD1 (6 bases). The sample taken for sequencing was naive CD4+ T cells from PBMCs. This sample's subset: CD45RA+ positively selected. The CDR3 loop reads CASSLVQGIDEQFF. DNA of the CDR3: TGTGCCAGCAGCTTAGTACAGGGTATCGATGAGCAGTTCTTC.